This passage covers 8 T cell receptor beta chains from one sample sequenced in a study of vaccination effects on CD4 cells after COVID-19. No antigen has been assigned to these receptors. Culture lasted about 10 days before CD4+ T cell isolation. The participants, recipients of two vaccine doses, got either BNT162b2 or mRNA-1273. Generated by immunoSEQ multiplex PCR, the TCRdb table keeps only in-frame clones and is missing some. Among more than 60,000 clones listed, about 74% were seen once. Sequences were derived from CD4+ T cells from PBMCs cultured without peptide, sampled after COVID-19 vaccination. Source of these receptors: a human donor who received a COVID-19 vaccine.

The rearrangement links TRBV12-3 or TRBV12-4 to TRBJ2-1; D might be TRBD2 (5 bases). V was pared by 7 bases and J by 7 bases, with 11 bases between. This CDR3 comprises 12 residues. The CDR3 protein is CASTRPGNEQFF. Here the CDR3 DNA reads TGTGCCAGCACCCGACCGGGGAATGAGCAGTTCTTC.

The J gene is TRBJ1-2, the V gene TRBV2; D is uncertain. CDR3 length: 15 residues. The germline V gene has CDR1 SNHLY and CDR2 FYNNEI. V lost 3 bases, J lost 0 bases, and 11 bases lay in between. This chain's CDR3 is CASSERQEANYGYTF. DNA of the CDR3: TGTGCCAGCAGTGAGCGGCAGGAAGCTAACTATGGCTACACCTTC.

This rearrangement joins TRBV28 to TRBJ1-6; possibly TRBD1 for D (5 bases). Germline V gene data show CDR1 as MDHEN and CDR2 as SYDVKM. The length of the CDR3 is 13 residues. Trimming removed 6 bases from V and 7 bases from J, with 10 bases in between. The CDR3, as DNA: TGTGCCAGCAGCCGGGACGCGAATTCACCCCTCCACTTT. Translated, it gives CASSRDANSPLHF.

In its sample, this clone was seen a few times. This chain joins TRBV4-2 and TRBJ1-5; no firm D call. The CDR3 totals 13 residues. Germline-derived CDR1 and CDR2 are LGHNA and YNFKEQ. Trimming shortened V by 0 bases and J by 7 bases, and 7 bases separated the two germline ends. Here the CDR3 DNA reads TGTGCCAGCAGCCAAGATCAGGACCAGCCCCAGCATTTT. It translates to CASSQDQDQPQHF.

The rearrangement joins TRBV2 to TRBJ2-7, with D unresolved. The V and J ends lost 2 bases and 6 bases respectively, with 5 bases between them. CDR1 and CDR2 from the germline V gene are SNHLY and FYNNEI. The CDR3 totals 11 residues. CDR3: CASSELSEQYV. The CDR3 region has the DNA TGTGCCAGCAGTGAACTATCCGAGCAGTACGTC.

DNA of the CDR3: TGCGCCAGCAGTGAACTCTTCAGGGATCAGCCCCAGCATTTT. Residues: CASSELFRDQPQHF. The chain is built from TRBV10-2 and TRBJ1-5, with D perhaps matching TRBD1 (5 bases). This CDR3 spans 14 amino acids. Trimming pared 3 bases from V and 5 bases from J, leaving 11 bases between. Germline V gives CDR1 WSHSY, CDR2 SAAADI.

This clone came up once. The CDR3 bases are TGTGCCAGCAGTCAGTCTAGGACTAATGAAAAACTGTTTTTT. Amino acid sequence: CASSQSRTNEKLFF. V gene TRBV6-5 combines with J gene TRBJ1-4; no firm D call. There are 14 residues in the CDR3. V was shortened by 5 bases and J by 2 bases, with 9 bases between the two germline ends. The V gene's germline CDR1 is MNHEY and CDR2 SVGAGI.

The CDR3 DNA reads TGTGCCACAGGGGAGGCAGATACGCAGTATTTT. It codes for CATGEADTQYF. V gene TRBV12-3 or TRBV12-4 combines with J gene TRBJ2-3; the D gene could be TRBD1 or TRBD2 (6 bases each). The CDR3 consists of 11 residues. V gave up 10 bases and J gave up 4 bases, with 9 bases separating them.